The 24 T cell receptor beta chains below all came from one sample that was sequenced in a study of blood T cells in healthy people across ages. A sample-barcoded 5' primer and a J-beta primer mix were used in a second PCR of roughly 7 to 12 cycles. In TCRdb, the 5' RACE reads were re-called with MiXCR into one record per CDR3 protein. The sample has some 930,000 distinct CDR3 sequences; approximately 32% are singletons. The sample was also linked to a second study, of T cells of mothers and their children.

Sequencing input: blood. Receptors originate from a woman aged 40 to 50 in good health.

A few counts support this clonotype. CDR3 in DNA: TGTGCCAGCAGGCTTCGGGGCCGTAATTCACCCCTCCACTTT. Its protein is CASRLRGRNSPLHF. The chain is built from TRBV12-3 or TRBV12-4 and TRBJ1-6, with a possible D match to TRBD1 (5 bases). The CDR3 is made up of 14 amino acids. V gave up 6 bases and J gave up 6 bases, with 12 bases separating them.

At least ten counts were recorded for this clonotype. The J gene is TRBJ2-1, the V gene TRBV20-1; possibly TRBD2 for D (7 bases). Per germline, CDR1 DFQATT and CDR2 SNEGSKA (reference sequence). The V gene lost 5 bases and the J gene lost 3 bases, with 17 bases spanning the gap. The CDR3 runs to 15 residues. CDR3 in DNA: TGCAGTGCTTCGGGGGGCGCGGGGGACTACAATGAGCAGTTCTTC. Residues: CSASGGAGDYNEQFF.

This clonotype was found many times. V gene TRBV20-1 combines with J gene TRBJ1-5, with 8 bases fitting TRBD1. V was clipped by 3 bases and J by 6 bases; unmatched bases: 7. Germline V gene lookup returns CDR1 DFQATT and CDR2 SNEGSKA (reference sequence). CDR3 size: 14 residues. DNA of the CDR3: TGCAGTGCTAGCCGGACAGGGTCGGGTCAGCCCCAGCATTTT. It translates to CSASRTGSGQPQHF.

The chain recombines TRBV7-2 with TRBJ2-4; D is perhaps TRBD2 (6 bases). CDR1 and CDR2 from the germline V gene are SGHTA and FQGNSA. The length of the CDR3 is 15 residues. V gave up 4 bases and J gave up 13 bases, with 23 bases separating them. The CDR3 nucleotides are TGTGCCAGCAGCTACGGGAGCCCCCAATACAATGAGCAGTACTTC. Its translation: CASSYGSPQYNEQYF.

The CDR3 nucleotides are TGTGCCAGCAGTGGGGAGGGGGTCCCACCCTATGGCTACACCTTC. It codes for CASSGEGVPPYGYTF. The V and J genes are TRBV12-3 or TRBV12-4 and TRBJ1-2, with D perhaps TRBD1 (6 bases). The V end lost 5 bases, the J end lost 4 bases, and 17 bases lay between the germline ends. This CDR3 contains 15 residues.

The chain employs TRBV7-3 and TRBJ1-6; 8 positions agree with TRBD1. This CDR3 has 16 residues. CDR1 SGHTA and CDR2 FQGTGA come from the germline V gene. V dropped 1 base and J dropped 9; count of bases not matched to a gene: 8. The CDR3 is CASSLKMAGGGSPLHF. CDR3 sequence (DNA): TGTGCCAGCAGCTTAAAGATGGCAGGGGGCGGTTCACCCCTCCACTTT.

This chain links TRBV5-1 with TRBJ2-5, with D perhaps matching TRBD2 (5 bases). The CDR3 has 14 amino acids. With 4 bases removed from V and 9 bases from J, the gap between germline ends came to 19 bases. Germline CDR1 reads SGHRS; CDR2 reads YFSETQ. The CDR3 loop is CASSLKAALEAQYF. Here the CDR3 DNA reads TGCGCCAGCAGCCTGAAGGCGGCCCTGGAGGCCCAGTACTTC.

This clonotype was recorded many times. The chain joins TRBV9 to TRBJ2-5; 9 bases agree with TRBD2. The CDR3 sequence is 13 residues long. The V gene end was trimmed by 3 bases and the J gene end by 4 bases; junction bases not matched to a gene: 1. Germline CDR1 SGDLS, CDR2 YYNGEE. CDR3 in DNA: TGTGCCAGCAGCGGCGGGGGGGCAGAGACCCAGTACTTC. Translating gives CASSGGGAETQYF.

The chain is built from TRBV20-1 and TRBJ1-1; TRBD1 agrees at 8 bases. V shed 1 base and J 10 bases; nucleotides not matched to a gene: 14. Germline V gene lookup returns CDR1 DFQATT and CDR2 SNEGSKA (reference sequence). The CDR3 runs 15 residues. CDR3 DNA: TGCAGTGCTAGAGTGTCCAGGGGGCAGGTCGCTGTAGCTTTCTTT. Protein product: CSARVSRGQVAVAFF.

This clonotype has a count of ten or more. The J gene is TRBJ2-7, the V gene TRBV12-5; 10 bases align to TRBD2. After removal of 0 bases from V and 6 bases from J, the junction contained 8 bases not matched to a gene. Germline V gene sequence: CDR1 LGHNT, CDR2 FRNRAP. The CDR3 has 16 residues. The CDR3 spells CASGLVWIAGGPEQYF. In nucleotides, the CDR3 is TGTGCTAGTGGTTTGGTATGGATAGCGGGGGGCCCCGAGCAGTACTTC.

This rearrangement joins TRBV7-2 to TRBJ1-2; no clear D gene. Trimming stripped 4 bases from V and 4 bases from J, with 10 bases between. The V gene's germline CDR1 is SGHTA and CDR2 FQGNSA. This CDR3 comprises 13 residues. The CDR3 sequence: CASSSRTTYGYTF. The CDR3 coding sequence is TGTGCCAGCAGCTCCCGGACTACCTATGGCTACACCTTC.

Points on this clonotype: With a much larger clone just one base away, this may be a read error. The chain recombines TRBV15 with TRBJ1-2, with D tentatively TRBD1 (5 bases). Germline CDR1 reads LNHNV; CDR2 reads YYDKDF (reference sequence). The CDR3 is 16 amino acids. The CDR3 nucleotides are TGTGCCACCAGCAGAGGATCACAGGAGAAAAACTATGGCTACAACTTC. Its translation: CATSRGSQEKNYGYNF. The full variable domain, completed using reference TRBV15 and TRBJ1-2, is DAMVIQNPRYQVTQFGKPVTLSCSQTLNHNVMYWYQQKSSQAPKLLFHYYDKDFNNEADTPDNFQSRRPNTSFCFLDIRSPGLGDTAMYLCATSRGSQEKNYGYNFGSGTRLTVV.

In its sample, this clonotype was seen many times. V gene TRBV29-1 combines with J gene TRBJ2-7; weak D call: TRBD2 (5 bases). Germline V CDR1 and CDR2: SQVTM, ANQGSEA. V lost 1 base to trimming and J lost 0 bases, with 7 bases between them. CDR3 length equals 13 residues. CDR3 DNA: TGCAGCGTTGAAGTTGAGGGCTCCTACGAGCAGTACTTC. This sequence encodes CSVEVEGSYEQYF.

This clonotype turned up a few times. This chain connects TRBV7-3 to TRBJ2-3, with 8 bases lining up with TRBD2. The germline gives CDR1 SGHTA, CDR2 FQGTGA. V trimming: 2 bases; J trimming: 4 bases; junction bases outside the gene matches: 8. The CDR3 extends over 16 amino acids. CDR3 sequence (DNA): TGTGCCAGCAGCTTATCGCCGGGACTAGGGTCAGATACGCAGTATTTT. It specifies CASSLSPGLGSDTQYF.

This clonotype has a handful of counts. This chain connects TRBV18 to TRBJ1-2; 12 nucleotides line up with TRBD1. The V segment lost 4 bases and the J segment 3 bases; nucleotides outside the gene matches: 9. This CDR3 has 17 amino acids. Germline CDR1 reads KGHSH; CDR2 reads LQKENI. The CDR3 region is CASSLKIGTGGDYGYTF. The CDR3 coding sequence is TGTGCCAGCTCACTTAAAATCGGGACAGGGGGCGACTATGGCTACACCTTC. The variable domain in full, with the rest retrieved from reference TRBV18 and TRBJ1-2, is NAGVMQNPRHLVRRRGQEARLRCSPMKGHSHVYWYRQLPEEGLKFMVYLQKENIIDESGMPKERFSAEFPKEGPSILRIQQVVRGDSAAYFCASSLKIGTGGDYGYTFGSGTRLTVV.

This clonotype was seen more than once but under ten times. V usage is TRBV7-2 and J usage is TRBJ1-1; 7 bases line up with TRBD1. Germline V gene sequence: CDR1 SGHTA, CDR2 FQGNSA. V shed 1 base, J shed 5 bases, and the junction held 7 bases outside the gene matches. The CDR3 loop spans 15 amino acids. CDR3 bases: TGTGCCAGCAGCTTAGTGGCCAGGGGACAGACTGAAGCTTTCTTT. Translation gives CASSLVARGQTEAFF.

The V call is TRBV3-1, the J call TRBJ2-7; unclear D gene. Germline assignment: CDR1 LGHDT and CDR2 YNNKEL (reference sequence). The CDR3 spans 12 residues. Trimming took 0 bases from V and 6 from J, leaving 6 bases between them. The CDR3 sequence: CASSQDSVEQYF. In nucleotides, the CDR3 is TGTGCCAGCAGCCAAGATTCGGTCGAGCAGTACTTC.

The CDR3 DNA is TGCAGCGTGGATTCACGGCCACGATTGGACACTGAAGCTTTCTTT. This encodes CSVDSRPRLDTEAFF. J is TRBJ1-1 and V is TRBV29-1, with D hard to call. With 6 bases removed from V and 3 bases from J, the gap between germline ends came to 20 bases. The V gene's germline CDR1 is SQVTM and CDR2 ANQGSEA. There are 15 residues in the CDR3.

This clonotype was seen only a few times. The chain carries TRBV7-2 and TRBJ2-3, with TRBD2 matching 15 bases. Trimming at V came to 2 bases and at J to 5 bases, leaving 5 bases not matched to a gene. This CDR3 is built from 17 residues. CDR1 is SGHTA and CDR2 is FQGNSA in the germline V gene. CDR3 DNA: TGTGCCAGCAGCTTAAGGACTAGCGGGGGGGCGAGAGATACGCAGTATTTT. Its translation: CASSLRTSGGARDTQYF. Full variable domain (remainder filled in from reference TRBV7-2 and TRBJ2-3): GAGVSQSPSNKVTEKGKDVELRCDPISGHTALYWYRQSLGQGLEFLIYFQGNSAPDKSGLPSDRFSAERTGGSVSTLTIQRTQQEDSAVYLCASSLRTSGGARDTQYFGPGTRLTVL.

The rearrangement links TRBV28 to TRBJ2-5, with D unresolved. The CDR3 consists of 14 residues. Trimming took 10 bases from V and 5 from J, leaving 20 bases between them. Germline CDR1 is MDHEN and CDR2 is SYDVKM. DNA for the CDR3: TGTGCCACCAACGGCCGGGCCGTCCGGGAGACCCAGTACTTC. Amino acids: CATNGRAVRETQYF.

This clonotype showed up just a few times. The V and J genes are TRBV2 and TRBJ1-4; TRBD1 might be the D (5 bases). The CDR3 consists of 14 residues. Germline lookup yields CDR1 SNHLY and CDR2 FYNNEI. The germline V and J ends were trimmed by 4 bases and 4 bases, with 10 bases remaining between them. CDR3 sequence: CASSGMGVNEKLFF. DNA of the CDR3: TGTGCCAGCAGTGGAATGGGGGTTAATGAAAAACTGTTTTTT. Filled out from reference TRBV2 and TRBJ1-4, the complete variable domain reads EPEVTQTPSHQVTQMGQEVILRCVPISNHLYFYWYRQILGQKVEFLVSFYNNEISEKSEIFDDQFSVERPDGSNFTLKIRSTKLEDSAMYFCASSGMGVNEKLFFGSGTQLSVL.

The CDR3: CSVEDLAGEYNEQYF. In DNA form, the CDR3 reads TGCAGCGTTGAAGATCTAGCGGGGGAGTACAATGAGCAGTACTTC. The rearrangement links TRBV29-1 to TRBJ2-4; 10 nucleotides agree with TRBD2. The V gene end was trimmed by 0 bases and the J gene end by 13 bases; junction bases not matched to a gene: 12. CDR3 length: 15 amino acids. CDR1 and CDR2 from the germline V gene are SQVTM and ANQGSEA.

This rearrangement joins TRBV20-1 to TRBJ2-3, with 7 positions matching TRBD2. Unmatched junction bases numbered 7, after V lost 3 bases and J lost 4 bases. The CDR3 totals 14 residues. From germline, CDR1 is DFQATT and CDR2 SNEGSKA (reference sequence). The CDR3 protein is CSASERGGPDTQYF. The CDR3 DNA reads TGCAGTGCTAGCGAGCGGGGAGGCCCAGATACGCAGTATTTT.

In its sample, this clonotype was seen many times. The chain employs TRBV10-3 and TRBJ1-2; D is uncertain. The CDR3 loop spans 12 amino acids. Trimming left V 0 bases short and J 9 bases short, with 8 bases between. Germline CDR1 ENHRY, CDR2 SYGVKD. The CDR3 region is CAISESTNSYTF. CDR3 coding DNA: TGTGCCATCAGTGAGTCCACCAACAGCTACACCTTC.